The 25 T cell receptor beta chains reported below all come from one sample, sequenced in a study of shared clonotypes between healthy human individuals. Measured with immunoSEQ multiplex PCR; TCRdb has only the in-frame clones, and not every one. Here the sample spans 1,500,000 or so clones, over 95% being singletons. Sequenced input: naive CD4+ T cells sorted from blood. The subset here: CD45RA+ positively selected. The receptors shown here come from a man aged 30-40 years in good health.

Concerning this clone: The same CDR3 also results from other DNA sequences found in this sample. The CDR3 DNA sequence: TGTGCCAGCAGCTCGACTACCTACAATGAGCAGTTCTTC. This translates into CASSSTTYNEQFF. The chain is built from TRBV7-9 and TRBJ2-1; tentative D call: TRBD2 (5 bases). Trimming took 4 bases from V and 2 from J, leaving 6 bases between them. Per germline, CDR1 SEHNR and CDR2 FQNEAQ (reference sequence). CDR3 size: 13 residues.

This clone was observed a single time. The chain recombines TRBV10-3 with TRBJ2-7, with 9 bases fitting TRBD1. This CDR3 is built from 16 residues. V dropped 3 bases and J dropped 2; count of bases not matched to a gene: 8. Germline V lookup: CDR1 ENHRY, CDR2 SYGVKD. CDR3 nucleotides: TGTGCCATCAGTGAAGTTGTAGGGACAGGGCCCTACGAGCAGTACTTC. Translation: CAISEVVGTGPYEQYF.

A note on this clone: One end of the junction does not line up with germline, which may come from a read error. The genes are TRBV6-1 and TRBJ1-2, with unresolved D. This CDR3 comprises 10 residues. Per the germline V gene, CDR1 is MNHNS and CDR2 is SASEGT. Written as DNA, the CDR3 is TGTGCCAGCAGTGAAGGTCGGCCGAGGTTC. Its protein product is CASSEGRPRF.

The rearrangement links TRBV9 to TRBJ2-3; D uncertain. The CDR3 totals 14 residues. The V end lost 0 bases, the J end lost 2 bases, and 7 bases lay between the germline ends. The germline V gene encodes CDR1 SGDLS and CDR2 YYNGEE. The CDR3 protein is CASSVELFTDTQYF. Here the CDR3 DNA reads TGTGCCAGCAGCGTAGAACTATTCACAGATACGCAGTATTTT.

The chain is built from TRBV7-3 and TRBJ2-7; unclear D gene. The CDR3 runs 15 residues. V dropped 6 bases and J dropped 1 base, with 16 bases sitting between them. Germline V gene data show CDR1 as SGHTA and CDR2 as FQGTGA. CDR3 residues: CASSPSAAPSYEQYF. The DNA of the CDR3 is TGTGCCAGCAGTCCTTCCGCGGCCCCGTCCTACGAGCAGTACTTC.

This chain links TRBV10-3 with TRBJ2-7; TRBD1 aligns across 8 bases. CDR3 length: 13 amino acids. CDR1 and CDR2 (germline): ENHRY, SYGVKD. The junction had 6 bases not matched to a gene; V was cut back by 8 bases and J by 3 bases. CDR3 sequence reads: CAIWTGSGYEQYF. The CDR3 DNA reads TGTGCCATCTGGACAGGGTCAGGCTACGAGCAGTACTTC.

This clone was seen just once. The gene calls are TRBV4-3 and TRBJ2-1; 8 nucleotides line up with TRBD2. V lost 4 bases to trimming and J lost 3 bases; unmatched junction nucleotides: 5. The CDR3 is made up of 15 amino acids. Germline CDR1 reads LGHNA; CDR2 reads YSLEER. The CDR3 region is CASSLLGGVYNEQFF. In DNA form, the CDR3 reads TGCGCCAGCAGCCTCCTCGGGGGGGTCTACAATGAGCAGTTCTTC.

The chain is built from TRBV7-2 and TRBJ2-7; 7 bases line up with TRBD1. Germline V lookup: CDR1 SGHTA, CDR2 FQGNSA. The CDR3 is 15 residues long. V was pared by 8 bases and J by 1 base, with 11 bases of the junction left unmatched. CDR3 DNA sequence: TGTGCCAGCGCTCGCTCCTCAGGGGGATCCTACGAGCAGTACTTC. This translates into CASARSSGGSYEQYF.

The genes are TRBV15 and TRBJ2-5; D may be TRBD1 (6 bases). Trimming left V 1 base short and J 5 bases short, with 17 bases between. The germline V gene encodes CDR1 LNHNV and CDR2 YYDKDF (reference sequence). This CDR3 comprises 16 residues. The CDR3 spells CATSRGEQGSRETQYF. The CDR3 DNA is TGTGCCACCAGCAGAGGGGAACAGGGAAGTAGGGAGACCCAGTACTTC.

This clone was seen once. The chain combines TRBV4-1 with TRBJ1-5; tentative D call: TRBD1 (6 bases). Germline loops: CDR1 MGHRA, CDR2 YSYEKL. This CDR3 has 16 amino acids. Between the trimmed V and J ends, which lost 2 bases and 1 base, there was a span of 12 bases. The CDR3 coding sequence is TGCGCCAGCAGCCAACCTTCAGGGGTCAGCAATCAGCCCCAGCATTTT. Its translation: CASSQPSGVSNQPQHF.

This clone was observed a single time. This chain connects TRBV5-4 to TRBJ2-1; unclear D gene. CDR1 SGHNT and CDR2 YYREEE come from the germline V gene (reference sequence). The V and J ends lost 7 bases and 8 bases respectively, with 16 bases between them. This CDR3 spans 13 amino acids. The CDR3 reads CASQSASGDEQFF. CDR3 DNA sequence: TGTGCCAGCCAGTCGGCTAGTGGGGATGAGCAGTTCTTC.

CDR3 sequence: CARSRLVYEQYF. The CDR3 DNA is TGTGCCAGAAGCCGACTAGTTTACGAGCAGTACTTC. This chain joins TRBV5-3 and TRBJ2-7, with a possible D match to TRBD2 (6 bases). TRBV5-3 carries the ORF label, with uncertain function. The CDR3 has 12 residues. Trimming took 4 bases from V and 4 from J, leaving 9 bases between them.

DNA of the CDR3: TGTGCCAGTAGTTGGCCGGGGGCGCACAATGAGCAGTTCTTC. This sequence encodes CASSWPGAHNEQFF. The chain uses TRBV19 and TRBJ2-1; D may correspond to TRBD1 or TRBD2 (6 bases each). The germline V and J ends were trimmed by 5 bases and 5 bases, with 13 bases remaining between them. CDR1 and CDR2 from the germline V gene are LNHDA and SQIVND (reference sequence). This CDR3 spans 14 amino acids.

A remark on this clone: At the DNA level, this CDR3 is encoded by other sequences in the same sample as well. CDR3: CASSPPGQGDQPQHF. The CDR3 coding sequence is TGTGCCAGCTCACCGCCTGGACAGGGGGATCAGCCCCAGCATTTT. The V call is TRBV18, the J call TRBJ1-5; 10 bases align to TRBD1. Germline values: CDR1 KGHSH, CDR2 LQKENI. Trimming took 3 bases from V and 5 from J; bases not matched to a gene: 4. This CDR3 contains 15 residues.

V is TRBV5-1 and J is TRBJ2-2, with 9 bases matching TRBD1. The CDR3 is 16 residues long. Germline V gene data show CDR1 as SGHRS and CDR2 as YFSETQ. After removal of 0 bases from V and 6 bases from J, the junction contained 6 bases not matched to a gene. The CDR3 loop is CASSLAGTGISGELFF. The CDR3 DNA sequence: TGCGCCAGCAGCTTGGCCGGGACAGGGATTTCCGGGGAGCTGTTTTTT.

J is TRBJ1-1 and V is TRBV11-3; D remains ambiguous. CDR3 length equals 13 residues. V was pared by 5 bases and J by 4 bases, with 11 bases between. Germline V gives CDR1 SGHNT, CDR2 YENEEA. CDR3 nucleotide sequence: TGTGCCAGCAGCACTATGATGGGCACTGAAGCTTTCTTT. This gives the protein CASSTMMGTEAFF.

V and J are TRBV6-5 and TRBJ2-3; 10 nucleotides match TRBD2. Unmatched junction bases numbered 6, after V lost 6 bases and J lost 6 bases. CDR3 length: 14 residues. Germline assignment: CDR1 MNHEY and CDR2 SVGAGI. CDR3 in DNA: TGTGCCAGCAGCCCTAGCGGGGGCCGGGATACGCAGTATTTT. This codes for CASSPSGGRDTQYF.

The rearrangement joins TRBV9 to TRBJ2-7; D is ambiguous. Germline V CDR1 and CDR2: SGDLS, YYNGEE. V gave up 0 bases and J gave up 0 bases, with 25 bases separating them. There are 20 residues in the CDR3. The CDR3 region is CASSVGPPRAVAGSSYEQYF. CDR3 nucleotide sequence: TGTGCCAGCAGCGTAGGCCCTCCTCGGGCCGTGGCAGGAAGCTCCTACGAGCAGTACTTC.

The rearrangement joins TRBV6-1 to TRBJ2-6; 8 bases line up with TRBD2. J lost 4 bases, V lost 7 bases, and 6 bases had no gene match. The CDR3 spans 15 residues. CDR1 is MNHNS, CDR2 SASEGT, per germline. This CDR3 reads CASKAGGAGANVLTF. CDR3 nucleotide sequence: TGTGCCAGCAAGGCGGGGGGCGCAGGGGCCAACGTCCTGACTTTC.

The chain couples TRBV6-1 to TRBJ2-3; perhaps D is TRBD1 or TRBD2 (5 bases each). There are 15 residues in the CDR3. With 6 bases removed from V and 3 bases from J, the gap between germline ends came to 16 bases. From germline, CDR1 is MNHNS and CDR2 SASEGT. CDR3 sequence reads: CASRGLGEGTDTQYF. The CDR3 nucleotides are TGTGCCAGCAGGGGGCTGGGGGAAGGAACAGATACGCAGTATTTT.

V and J are TRBV7-8 and TRBJ2-5; perhaps TRBD2 as D (6 bases). The V and J ends lost 2 bases and 6 bases respectively, with 19 bases between them. Germline loops: CDR1 SGHVS, CDR2 FQNEAQ. This CDR3 is built from 16 residues. CDR3 amino acids: CASSLISAGTRQTQYF. The CDR3 DNA is TGTGCCAGCAGCTTAATTTCGGCGGGAACGAGGCAGACCCAGTACTTC.

This chain links TRBV6-5 with TRBJ2-1; 7 bases line up with TRBD2. The junction had 6 bases not matched to a gene; V was cut back by 4 bases and J by 0 bases. The CDR3 runs to 16 residues. Germline V gene lookup returns CDR1 MNHEY and CDR2 SVGAGI. As DNA, the CDR3 is TGTGCCAGCAGTTCACTCGCGGGAGCCTCCTACAATGAGCAGTTCTTC. Translating gives CASSSLAGASYNEQFF.

This clone was counted a single time. This chain connects TRBV7-9 to TRBJ1-5, with 10 bases aligning to TRBD1. The junction had 7 bases not matched to a gene; V was cut back by 6 bases and J by 5 bases. Germline V gives CDR1 SEHNR, CDR2 FQNEAQ (reference sequence). The CDR3 length is 15 residues. Here the CDR3 reads CASRPLDRGHQPQHF. DNA of the CDR3: TGTGCCAGCAGGCCGCTCGACAGGGGGCATCAGCCCCAGCATTTT.

For this clone: Other DNA sequences in the sample encode the same CDR3. The V call is TRBV18, the J call TRBJ2-2; D remains ambiguous. Germline V gene sequence: CDR1 KGHSH, CDR2 LQKENI. Trimming shortened V by 3 bases and J by 1 base, and 9 bases separated the two germline ends. The CDR3 length is 15 residues. For the CDR3, the DNA is TGTGCCAGCTCACCTAGGACGGGGAACACCGGGGAGCTGTTTTTT. Translating it yields CASSPRTGNTGELFF. Supplemented by reference TRBV18 and TRBJ2-2, the full variable domain reads NAGVMQNPRHLVRRRGQEARLRCSPMKGHSHVYWYRQLPEEGLKFMVYLQKENIIDESGMPKERFSAEFPKEGPSILRIQQVVRGDSAAYFCASSPRTGNTGELFFGEGSRLTVL.

For this clone: Other DNA sequences in this specimen translate into the identical CDR3. The V and J genes are TRBV5-1 and TRBJ2-1; D is perhaps TRBD2 (5 bases). V gave up 0 bases and J gave up 6 bases, with 10 bases separating them. The CDR3 is 14 amino acids. Looked up from germline, CDR1 is SGHRS and CDR2 is YFSETQ. The CDR3 spells CASSLGGSGNEQFF. CDR3 in DNA: TGCGCCAGCAGCTTGGGTGGGAGCGGCAATGAGCAGTTCTTC.